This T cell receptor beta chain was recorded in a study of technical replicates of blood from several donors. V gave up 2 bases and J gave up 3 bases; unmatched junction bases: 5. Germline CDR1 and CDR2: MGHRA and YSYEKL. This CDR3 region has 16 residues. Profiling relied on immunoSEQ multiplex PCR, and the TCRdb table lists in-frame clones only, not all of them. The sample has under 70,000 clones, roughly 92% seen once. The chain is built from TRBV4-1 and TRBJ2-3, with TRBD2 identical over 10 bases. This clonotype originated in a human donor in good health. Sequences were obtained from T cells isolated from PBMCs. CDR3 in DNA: TGCGCCAGCAGCCAACTAGCGGGAGCGGGGACAGATACGCAGTATTTT. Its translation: CASSQLAGAGTDTQYF.